One and the same sample provided the 8 T cell receptor beta chains below, sequenced in a study of T cell responses to AZD1222 COVID-19 vaccine (dated by TCRdb to about 2021). This specimen's time point label, per the study, means: about 28 days (+/-7) after the second vaccine dose. Receptor libraries were prepared by the immunoSEQ multiplex PCR assay. The table comes from immuneACCESS by way of TCRdb, which keeps in-frame sequences with V and J called. Part of the clones is missing from these tables; in studies checked, under half for an unresolved V gene and the rest for unknown reasons. In this sample the table shows about 120,000 clones, approximately 94% of which occur a single time. Together, the top ten hold less than 6% of the sample. Sample: peripheral blood, taken 28 days after the second AZD1222 dose. These receptors were taken from an adult who received the AZD1222 COVID-19 vaccine.

This clone occurred once. This chain links TRBV18 with TRBJ2-3; 7 nucleotides align to TRBD2. V lost 4 bases to trimming and J lost 1 base; unmatched junction nucleotides: 8. CDR3 length: 16 residues. Germline V gives CDR1 KGHSH, CDR2 LQKENI. The CDR3 sequence is CASSLSGGSGTDTQYF. The DNA of the CDR3 is TGTGCCAGCTCACTCTCGGGCGGGAGTGGCACAGATACGCAGTATTTT.

The chain links TRBV5-1 to TRBJ2-1; 11 bases are a match to TRBD2. The germline gives CDR1 SGHRS, CDR2 YFSETQ. The CDR3 length is 15 residues. With 1 base clipped from V and 6 bases from J, the junction kept 3 bases outside the gene matches. The DNA of the CDR3 is TGCGCCAGCAGCTTGCGACTAGCGGGATCCAATGAGCAGTTCTTC. Its translation is CASSLRLAGSNEQFF.

The chain links TRBV2 to TRBJ2-7, with 8 bases that match TRBD1. This CDR3 is 14 amino acids long. Trimming took 6 bases from V and 6 from J; bases not matched to a gene: 10. The germline gives CDR1 SNHLY, CDR2 FYNNEI. CDR3: CASSLGQVMGEQYF. In nucleotides, the CDR3 is TGTGCCAGCAGCCTGGGACAGGTGATGGGCGAGCAGTACTTC.

The V call is TRBV3-1 (or the pseudogene TRBV3-2), the J call TRBJ1-1; tentative D call: TRBD1 (5 bases). The CDR3 is made up of 16 amino acids. The germline CDR1 and CDR2 sequences are LGHDT and YNNKEL (reference sequence). The ends were cut back, 1 base at V and 4 bases at J, with 16 bases in the middle. CDR3 loop: CASSQGTAGSGTEAFF. CDR3 DNA sequence: TGTGCCAGCAGCCAAGGGACGGCAGGGTCGGGCACTGAAGCTTTCTTT.

The CDR3 sequence: CASSQASQGANTEAFF. As DNA, the CDR3 is TGTGCCAGCAGCCAAGCCTCACAGGGGGCGAACACTGAAGCTTTCTTT. The chain recombines TRBV3-1 (or the pseudogene TRBV3-2) with TRBJ1-1, with 9 bases lining up with TRBD1. The J segment lost 1 base and the V segment lost 1 base, leaving 4 bases of the junction unmatched. This CDR3 spans 16 amino acids. Germline values: CDR1 LGHDT, CDR2 YNNKEL (reference sequence).

This rearrangement joins TRBV25-1 to TRBJ2-5; no reliable D call. This CDR3 is built from 14 residues. Germline V lookup: CDR1 MGHDK, CDR2 SYGVNS. Deletions cut 7 bases from V and 4 bases from J, with 16 bases between. The CDR3 loop reads CASIGGLSGETQYF. In DNA form, the CDR3 reads TGTGCCAGCATCGGTGGCTTGTCGGGAGAGACCCAGTACTTC.

V usage is TRBV11-2 and J usage is TRBJ2-2; D possibly corresponds to TRBD2 (5 bases). Germline lookup yields CDR1 SGHAT and CDR2 FQNNGV. V lost 1 base and J lost 4, with 16 bases in between. The CDR3 consists of 17 residues. The CDR3 coding sequence is TGTGCCAGCAGCTTAGGACTTCACGGACTCCCCACCGGGGAGCTGTTTTTT. Translated, it gives CASSLGLHGLPTGELFF.

V usage is TRBV9 and J usage is TRBJ1-1; D not resolved. The CDR3 has 15 residues. V lost 0 bases and J 0 bases, leaving 9 bases between the germline ends. The germline V gene encodes CDR1 SGDLS and CDR2 YYNGEE. The CDR3 loop reads CASSVGATVNTEAFF. DNA of the CDR3: TGTGCCAGCAGCGTAGGGGCAACCGTGAACACTGAAGCTTTCTTT.